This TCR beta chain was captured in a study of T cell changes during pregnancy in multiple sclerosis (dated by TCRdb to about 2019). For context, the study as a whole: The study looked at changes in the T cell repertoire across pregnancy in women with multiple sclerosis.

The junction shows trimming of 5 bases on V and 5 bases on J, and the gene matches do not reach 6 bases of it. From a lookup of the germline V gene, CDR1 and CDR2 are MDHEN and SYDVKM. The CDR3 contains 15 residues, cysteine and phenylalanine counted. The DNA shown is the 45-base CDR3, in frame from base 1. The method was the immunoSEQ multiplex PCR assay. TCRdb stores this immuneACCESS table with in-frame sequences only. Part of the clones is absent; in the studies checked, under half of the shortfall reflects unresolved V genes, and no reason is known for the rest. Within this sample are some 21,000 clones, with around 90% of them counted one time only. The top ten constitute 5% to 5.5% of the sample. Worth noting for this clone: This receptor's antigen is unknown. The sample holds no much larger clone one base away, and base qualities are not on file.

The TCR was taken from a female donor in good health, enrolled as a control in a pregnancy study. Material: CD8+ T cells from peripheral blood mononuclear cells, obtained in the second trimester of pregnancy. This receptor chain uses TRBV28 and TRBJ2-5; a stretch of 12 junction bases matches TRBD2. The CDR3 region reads CASSETSGRGETQYF. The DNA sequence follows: TGTGCCAGCAGTGAGACTAGCGGGAGAGGGGAGACCCAGTACTTC.